The rows below give T cell receptor beta chains drawn from one sample of a study of siplizumab effects on memory and regulatory T cells. Assay: immunoSEQ multiplex PCR; the TCRdb copy retains only in-frame clones and omits some. The table has roughly 100,000 clones, 90% to 95% seen once. The sequencing sample was made of CD4+ T cells sorted from blood. These receptors originate from a human donor in good health. CDR3s include the opening cysteine and the closing phenylalanine or tryptophan.

>TRBV7-2
CASSITGLALVETQYF
>TRBV2
CASSEARQGYGYTF
>TRBV5-6
CASSLGLAGGTGELFF
>TRBV19
CASSIDSRLAKNIQYF
>TRBV6-6
CASSYRSWSSYNEQFF
>TRBV14
CASSQVSTGYTF
>TRBV5-4
CASSFPPSPNEQFF
>TRBV10-2
CASRPGLTTYNEQFF
>TRBV6-4
CASSDSSEGTEAFF
>TRBV29-1
CSVESRDRVGEQYF
>TRBV5-1
CASSLDSSGANVLTF
>TRBV28
CASSLLWGSSNYGYTF
>TRBV25-1
CASSEWGAANYGYTF
>TRBV7-9
CASSFLTGTSFFANTEAFF
>TRBV5-1
CASGPTGVTGELFF
>TRBV11-2
CASSLDGGAYEQYF
>TRBV30
CAWSQGNTGELFF
>TRBV6-4
CASSPSGAESKAFF
>TRBV2
CASRRQGSSYNEQFF
>TRBV11-2
CASSFGTGISYEQYF
>TRBV10-3
CAIRGASNQPQHF
>TRBV5-1
CASSLDRGNEKLFF
>TRBV6-5
CASSYSVSQETQYF
>TRBV30
CAWSVLWTSGASSYNEQFF
>TRBV19
CASSTLPRYSNQPQHF
>TRBV25-1
CASSEFKAGADTEAFF
>TRBV7-9
CASSLDLGVNQPQHF
>TRBV21-1
CASSNDRGNYGYTF
>TRBV11-2
CASSLEHGPYEQYF
>TRBV2
CASRSQGASNEQFF
>TRBV18
CASSPAGAVSSYEQYF
>TRBV18
CASSPLGLAPYTGELFF
>TRBV4-1
CASSPRYGQVLGGYTF
>TRBV18
CASSPPEGYGYTF
>TRBV6-1
CASSAGTSRQTQYF
>TRBV7-2
CASSLAGGARQPQHF
>TRBV5-1
CASSKVTGSTDTQYF
>TRBV6-6
CASSYSGTGTTEQFF
>TRBV7-2
CASSLALQGAYEQYF
>TRBV7-2
CASSSGRGASTIYF
>TRBV27
CASSPMAEQPQHF
>TRBV6-1
CASSRQIQETQYF
>TRBV6-1
CASRGGIYTIYF
>TRBV4-1
CASSPQDKGQKLFF
>TRBV7-3
CASSLGSGGSYEQYF
>TRBV14
CASSPRGRGQGAPGYTF
>TRBV11-1
CASGRPGFF
>TRBV30
CAWAGGGAWGTDTQYF
>TRBV10-3
CAISGLAGAYEQYF
>TRBV27
CASSFSVSMNTEAFF
>TRBV2
CASSATTNEKLFF
>TRBV5-6
CASSFANEQFF
>TRBV19
CASSIGSSYEQYF
>TRBV25-1
CASRAAGAGAADTQYF